The 7 T cell receptor beta chains below were found in one sample sequenced in a study of T cell responses to AZD1222 COVID-19 vaccine. Sequencing was performed with immunoSEQ multiplex PCR; in TCRdb, only in-frame clones are kept and a portion is missing. Here the sample spans about 200,000 clones, about 95% being singletons. Source: peripheral blood, taken 28 days after the second dose of the MenACWY control vaccine. Source of these receptors: an adult who received the MenACWY meningococcal vaccine as a control.

This chain connects TRBV2 to TRBJ1-5; 10 nucleotides line up with TRBD1. There are 15 residues in the CDR3. V was pared by 6 bases and J by 1 base, with 3 bases of the junction left unmatched. Germline assignment: CDR1 SNHLY and CDR2 FYNNEI. CDR3 amino acids: CASSQGQGSNQPQHF. DNA of the CDR3: TGTGCCAGCAGCCAGGGACAGGGGAGCAATCAGCCCCAGCATTTT.

V usage is TRBV6-2 or TRBV6-3 and J usage is TRBJ2-3; D might be TRBD1 (5 bases). The CDR3 loop spans 15 amino acids. Germline V lookup: CDR1 MNHEY, CDR2 SVGEGT. The V and J ends lost 4 bases and 0 bases respectively, with 11 bases between them. The CDR3 DNA reads as TGTGCCAGCAGTTCTGGGGCTACTAGCACAGATACGCAGTATTTT. It yields the protein CASSSGATSTDTQYF.

The chain joins TRBV6-5 to TRBJ2-5; tentatively, D is TRBD1 (6 bases). Trimming shortened V by 7 bases and J by 8 bases, and 17 bases separated the two germline ends. The CDR3 is 13 residues long. Germline assignment: CDR1 MNHEY and CDR2 SVGAGI. The DNA for the CDR3 is TGTGCCAGCATAGCAGGGGTTTTTGGTACCCAGTACTTC. Translation gives CASIAGVFGTQYF.

The chain links TRBV6-5 to TRBJ1-1; D unresolved. V was pared by 7 bases and J by 3 bases, with 18 bases between. This CDR3 has 15 residues. Per the germline V gene, CDR1 is MNHEY and CDR2 is SVGAGI. CDR3 coding DNA: TGTGCCAGCATAGGAACCCGAACTCGGCACACTGAAGCTTTCTTT. As protein: CASIGTRTRHTEAFF.

This chain joins TRBV10-3 and TRBJ1-2; 11 bases are shared with TRBD1. This CDR3 has 14 residues. The V and J ends lost 4 bases and 8 bases, in that order; junction bases with no gene match: 6. The germline V gene encodes CDR1 ENHRY and CDR2 SYGVKD. CDR3: CAISALGTGGGYTF. In DNA form, the CDR3 reads TGTGCCATCAGTGCGTTGGGGACAGGGGGAGGCTACACCTTC.

This chain joins TRBV5-4 and TRBJ2-2, with D possibly called TRBD1 or TRBD2 (5 bases each). This CDR3 has 11 amino acids. Per the germline V gene, CDR1 is SGHNT and CDR2 is YYREEE (reference sequence). V lost 5 bases to trimming and J lost 8 bases, with 7 bases between them. The CDR3 reads CASRGVGELFF. The DNA for the CDR3 is TGTGCCAGCAGGGGGGTAGGGGAGCTGTTTTTT.

The chain recombines TRBV7-9 with TRBJ1-5; TRBD1 aligns across 10 bases. Trimming took 7 bases from V and 6 from J; bases not matched to a gene: 9. The CDR3 has 15 residues. Germline CDR1 SEHNR, CDR2 FQNEAQ (reference sequence). As DNA, the CDR3 is TGTGCCAGCACATTAACCGGGACAGGGGCTCAGCCCCAGCATTTT. This sequence encodes CASTLTGTGAQPQHF. Based on the CDR3 plus reference TRBV7-9 and TRBJ1-5, the full variable domain is DTGVSQNPRHKITKRGQNVTFRCDPISEHNRLYWYRQTLGQGPEFLTYFQNEAQLEKSRLLSDRFSAERPKGSFSTLEIQRTEQGDSAMYLCASTLTGTGAQPQHFGDGTRLSIL.